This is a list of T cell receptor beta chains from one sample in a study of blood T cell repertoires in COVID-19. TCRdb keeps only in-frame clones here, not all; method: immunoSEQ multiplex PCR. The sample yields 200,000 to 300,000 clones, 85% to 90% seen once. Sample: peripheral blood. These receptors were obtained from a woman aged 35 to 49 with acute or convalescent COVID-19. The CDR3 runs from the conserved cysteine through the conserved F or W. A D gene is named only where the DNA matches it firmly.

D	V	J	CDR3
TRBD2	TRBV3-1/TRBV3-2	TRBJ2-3	CASSPALAGGPTQYF
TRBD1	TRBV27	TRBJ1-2	CASSVGQGAGNYGYTF
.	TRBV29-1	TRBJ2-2	CSVESGPRGGELFF
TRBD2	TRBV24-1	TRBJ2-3	CATGRIAGGPPDTQYF
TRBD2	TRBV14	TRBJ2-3	CASSPLGGGTDTQYF
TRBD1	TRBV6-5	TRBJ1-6	CASRTGGNSPLHF
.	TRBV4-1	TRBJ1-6	CASSQEPRVDSPLHF
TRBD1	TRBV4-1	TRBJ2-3	CASSPPNRGRQDTQYF
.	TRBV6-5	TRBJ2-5	CASSRWGLEETQYF
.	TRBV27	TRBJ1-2	CASSLSTGNYGYTF
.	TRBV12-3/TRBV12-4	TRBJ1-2	CASSSPPGGYTF
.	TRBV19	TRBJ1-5	CASSMERGFDQPQHF
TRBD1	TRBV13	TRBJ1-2	CASSFDRAGYTF
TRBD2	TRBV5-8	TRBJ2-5	CASSLERGGATQYF
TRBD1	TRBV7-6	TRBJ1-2	CASSTGTGIDYGYTF
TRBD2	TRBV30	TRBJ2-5	CAWSPLTSGGETQYF
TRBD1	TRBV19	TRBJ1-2	CATARDRGDYGYTF
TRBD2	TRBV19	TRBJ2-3	CASSRRTSGLKILSTDTQYF
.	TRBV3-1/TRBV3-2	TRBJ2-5	CASSQRGQETQYF
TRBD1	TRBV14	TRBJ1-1	CASSQVTGDMNTEAFF
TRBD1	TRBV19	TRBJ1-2	CASSTGQGNYGYTF
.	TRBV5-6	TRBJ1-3	CASSLPGEGYGNTIYF
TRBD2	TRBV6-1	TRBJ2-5	CASSEKGPRRGGGETQYF
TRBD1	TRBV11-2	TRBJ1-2	CASSTNRGGYTF
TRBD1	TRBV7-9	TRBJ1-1	CASSKTGGTEAFF
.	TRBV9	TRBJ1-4	CASSVRRGAGGEKLFF
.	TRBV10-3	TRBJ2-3	CAISVRDTDTQYF
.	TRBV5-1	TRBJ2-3	CASSLAGADTQYF
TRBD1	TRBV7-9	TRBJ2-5	CASSPTGAGTQYF
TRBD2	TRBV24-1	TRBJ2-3	CATGGSGGIYTQYF
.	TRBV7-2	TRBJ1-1	CASSLRSGVNTEAFF
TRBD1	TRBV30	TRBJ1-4	CAWSSNPRGLGEKLFF
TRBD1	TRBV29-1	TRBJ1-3	CSVQGVTGNTIYF
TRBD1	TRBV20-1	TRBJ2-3	CSSGGTQYF
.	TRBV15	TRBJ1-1	CATSRDLGLGTEAFF
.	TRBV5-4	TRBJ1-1	CASSLNPPRLGTEAFF
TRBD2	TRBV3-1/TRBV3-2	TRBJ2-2	CASSQVGLAGELFF
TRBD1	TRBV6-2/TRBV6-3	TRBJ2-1	CASSRTGDEQFF
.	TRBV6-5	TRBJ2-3	CASRRGDTQYF
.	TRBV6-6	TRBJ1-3	CASNPARDSGNTIYF
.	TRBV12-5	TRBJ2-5	CASGLSGDQYF
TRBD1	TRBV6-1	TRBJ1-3	CASSVQGYGSGNTIYF
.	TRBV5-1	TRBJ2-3	CASSPEGQRTDTQYF
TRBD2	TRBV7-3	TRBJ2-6	CASSLGEGPGANVLTF
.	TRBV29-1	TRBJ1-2	CSVVRGSNYGYTF
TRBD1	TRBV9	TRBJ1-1	CASSGKGTGKGDTEAFF
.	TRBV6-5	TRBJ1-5	CASRTGDSNQPQHF